The following is a T cell receptor beta chain sequence with its context. After removal of 3 bases from V and 6 bases from J, the junction contained 10 bases not matched to a gene. CDR1 and CDR2 from the germline V gene are KGHSH and LQKENI. The CDR3 spans 15 residues. Measured with immunoSEQ multiplex PCR; TCRdb has only the in-frame clones, and not every one. This sample carries 7,800 or so clones, more than 65% of them seen once, and the ten largest clones take more than 12%. Regarding time point: week 3, after first cycle of checkpoint inhibitor. One draw preceded checkpoint blockade; another followed its first cycle at week 3. This specimen comes from a study of blood T cell dynamics during melanoma immunotherapy.

The sequences come from blood, collected from a patient treated with checkpoint blockade. This clonotype originated in a human donor with melanoma. The chain uses TRBV18 and TRBJ2-7; 8 bases match TRBD2. CDR3 loop: CASSPKGLEFGEQYF. In DNA form, the CDR3 reads TGTGCCAGCTCACCGAAGGGACTAGAATTTGGCGAGCAGTACTTC.